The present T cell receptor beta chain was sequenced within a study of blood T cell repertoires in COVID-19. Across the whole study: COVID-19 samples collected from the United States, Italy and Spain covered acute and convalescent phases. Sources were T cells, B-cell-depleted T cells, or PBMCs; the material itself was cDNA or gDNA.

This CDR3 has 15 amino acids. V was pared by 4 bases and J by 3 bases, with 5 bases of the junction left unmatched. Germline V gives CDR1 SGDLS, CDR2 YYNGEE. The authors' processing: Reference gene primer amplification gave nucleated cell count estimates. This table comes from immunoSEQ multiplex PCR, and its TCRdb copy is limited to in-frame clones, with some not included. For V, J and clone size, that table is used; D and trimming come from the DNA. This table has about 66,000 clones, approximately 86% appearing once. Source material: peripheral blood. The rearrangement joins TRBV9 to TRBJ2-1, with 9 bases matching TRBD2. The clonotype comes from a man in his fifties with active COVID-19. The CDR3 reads CASSNLAGNYNEQFF. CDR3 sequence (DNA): TGTGCCAGCAGCAACCTAGCGGGGAACTACAATGAGCAGTTCTTC.